The 29 T cell receptor beta chains below were found in one sample sequenced in a study of vaccination effects on CD4 cells after COVID-19. These receptors are not linked to any known antigen. Assay: immunoSEQ multiplex PCR; the TCRdb copy retains only in-frame clones and omits some. The sample consists of around 69,000 clones, around 70% of them appearing once. With the ViraFEST assay, the study expanded antigen-specific CD4+ T cells using viral peptide pools, then sequenced them. Cultured cells yielded isolated CD4+ T cells after approximately nine days. As their vaccination, participants received two doses of either BNT162b2 or mRNA-1273. The starting material was CD4+ T cells from PBMCs cultured with HCoV-229E spike peptides, obtained after COVID-19 vaccination. Receptors originate from a human donor who received a COVID-19 vaccine.

This clone was observed a single time. V usage is TRBV6-6 and J usage is TRBJ2-4, with D perhaps TRBD1 (6 bases). The CDR3 runs to 15 residues. Trimming shortened V by 4 bases and J by 4 bases, and 14 bases separated the two germline ends. From germline, CDR1 is MNHNY and CDR2 SVGAGI (reference sequence). The CDR3 is CASSFADSLKNIQYF. CDR3 DNA: TGTGCCAGCAGTTTTGCGGACAGCCTAAAAAACATTCAGTACTTC.

The genes are TRBV19 and TRBJ1-5; D is undetermined. With 7 bases removed from V and 0 bases from J, the gap between germline ends came to 7 bases. The CDR3 is 13 amino acids. Germline V gene sequence: CDR1 LNHDA, CDR2 SQIVND (reference sequence). The CDR3 DNA reads as TGTGCCAGTAATAGTTATAGCAATCAGCCCCAGCATTTT. Amino acid sequence: CASNSYSNQPQHF.

V is TRBV5-3 and J is TRBJ1-5; weak D call: TRBD1 (6 bases). TRBV5-3 is labeled an ORF, and its function is uncertain. This CDR3 comprises 15 residues. Between the trimmed V and J ends, which lost 3 bases and 3 bases, there was a span of 13 bases. The CDR3 here is CARSSSGAPNQPQHF. DNA of the CDR3: TGTGCCAGAAGCTCCTCAGGGGCACCCAATCAGCCCCAGCATTTT.

The chain recombines TRBV6-5 with TRBJ1-1; 8 positions match TRBD1. Germline CDR1 is MNHEY and CDR2 is SVGAGI. The CDR3 extends over 13 amino acids. Unmatched junction bases numbered 4, after V lost 7 bases and J lost 3 bases. The CDR3 here is CASTSGGHTEAFF. The CDR3 DNA sequence: TGTGCCAGCACCTCAGGGGGCCACACTGAAGCTTTCTTT.

The V and J genes are TRBV5-1 and TRBJ2-1; weak D call: TRBD1 (5 bases). Germline V gives CDR1 SGHRS, CDR2 YFSETQ. Trimming removed 0 bases at V and 2 bases at J, with 9 bases between. The CDR3 has 15 residues. The CDR3 coding sequence is TGCGCCAGCAGCTTGGACAGGACCGCCTACAATGAGCAGTTCTTC. Translated, it gives CASSLDRTAYNEQFF.

This clone was recorded once. The V gene is TRBV2, the J gene TRBJ1-1; 8 bases match TRBD1. The CDR3 is 18 residues long. V gave up 7 bases and J gave up 4 bases; unmatched junction bases: 20. Looked up from germline, CDR1 is SNHLY and CDR2 is FYNNEI. CDR3 coding DNA: TGTGCCAGCATTATTTCTGAGGTGGTCAACAGGGGGGCCACTGAAGCTTTCTTT. Encoded protein: CASIISEVVNRGATEAFF.

The chain carries TRBV4-3 and TRBJ2-2; 15 positions match TRBD2. Germline CDR1 and CDR2: LGHNA and YSLEER. After removal of 3 bases from V and 5 bases from J, the junction contained 1 base not matched to a gene. The CDR3 runs to 16 residues. The CDR3 sequence: CASSHGLAGGTGELFF. The CDR3 DNA is TGCGCCAGCAGCCATGGACTAGCGGGGGGGACCGGGGAGCTGTTTTTT.

This clone has only a few counts. The chain links TRBV24-1 to TRBJ2-2; the D gene is possibly TRBD1 (6 bases). CDR3 length: 14 amino acids. Germline V gene sequence: CDR1 KGHDR, CDR2 SFDVKD. V was shortened by 12 bases and J by 7 bases, with 20 bases between the two germline ends. The CDR3 here is CAAKGVANDGELFF. The CDR3 nucleotides read TGTGCCGCAAAGGGGGTGGCAAACGACGGGGAGCTGTTTTTT.

The genes are TRBV2 and TRBJ2-1; D tentatively fits TRBD1 or TRBD2 (5 bases each). V lost 8 bases to trimming and J lost 5 bases, with 16 bases between them. The germline gives CDR1 SNHLY, CDR2 FYNNEI. CDR3 length equals 14 residues. The CDR3 sequence: CASSRDVGHNEQFF. Here the CDR3 DNA reads TGTGCCAGCTCACGGGACGTAGGACACAATGAGCAGTTCTTC.

V usage is TRBV28 and J usage is TRBJ1-5; 7 nucleotides agree with TRBD1. Germline CDR1 reads MDHEN; CDR2 reads SYDVKM. J gave up 4 bases and V 1 base, and 7 bases lay outside the gene matches. CDR3 size: 16 residues. The CDR3 coding sequence is TGTGCCAGCAGTTTATATGCGCAGGGGGGGAATCAGCCCCAGCATTTT. Its protein product is CASSLYAQGGNQPQHF.

This chain uses TRBV5-1 with TRBJ2-3, with D perhaps TRBD1 (6 bases). Germline assignment: CDR1 SGHRS and CDR2 YFSETQ. With 0 bases removed from V and 2 bases from J, the gap between germline ends came to 10 bases. CDR3 size: 15 residues. The DNA of the CDR3 is TGCGCCAGCAGCTTGGCAGGGGCGATCACAGATACGCAGTATTTT. As protein: CASSLAGAITDTQYF.

The gene calls are TRBV7-9 and TRBJ1-1; no firm D call. V lost 5 bases, J lost 0 bases, and 10 bases lay in between. Per germline, CDR1 SEHNR and CDR2 FQNEAQ (reference sequence). The CDR3 covers 14 residues. The CDR3, as DNA: TGTGCCAGCAGCCGGGAACAGTTGAACACTGAAGCTTTCTTT. Translated: CASSREQLNTEAFF.

CDR3 in DNA: TGTGCCAGCTCACCACCTAGAAGCGGCCAAGAGACCCAGTACTTC. It codes for CASSPPRSGQETQYF. V is TRBV18 and J is TRBJ2-5; a possible D gene is TRBD2 (5 bases). Germline V gene data show CDR1 as KGHSH and CDR2 as LQKENI. Trimming took 0 bases from V and 1 from J, leaving 9 bases between them. The CDR3 consists of 15 residues.

This clone was observed once. V usage is TRBV5-1 and J usage is TRBJ1-2; D is perhaps TRBD1 (5 bases). The V end lost 3 bases, the J end lost 8 bases, and 14 bases lay between the germline ends. The CDR3 consists of 13 residues. The germline V gene encodes CDR1 SGHRS and CDR2 YFSETQ. The CDR3 protein is CASSSGEIEGYTF. The CDR3 region has the DNA TGCGCCAGCAGCTCGGGGGAAATAGAGGGCTACACCTTC.

This clone was seen only a few times. This chain joins TRBV7-7 and TRBJ2-5; tentative D call: TRBD2 (6 bases). Germline V lookup: CDR1 SSHAT, CDR2 FNYEAQ (reference sequence). The ends were cut back, 0 bases at V and 5 bases at J, with 13 bases in the middle. The CDR3 loop spans 15 amino acids. CDR3 region: CASSLAVTGEETQYF. For the CDR3, the DNA is TGTGCCAGCAGCTTAGCGGTAACGGGAGAGGAGACCCAGTACTTC.

The J gene is TRBJ2-1, the V gene TRBV6-4; D remains ambiguous. This CDR3 contains 15 residues. Per germline, CDR1 MRHNA and CDR2 SNTAGT. V dropped 6 bases and J dropped 4 bases, with 16 bases sitting between them. DNA of the CDR3: TGTGCCAGCAGCCCCTATTTGGTGGAATACAATGAGCAGTTCTTC. This translates into CASSPYLVEYNEQFF.

V usage is TRBV15 and J usage is TRBJ1-6; D gene uncertain. The CDR3 contains 13 residues. Trimming took 2 bases from V and 9 from J, leaving 8 bases between them. Germline assignment: CDR1 LNHNV and CDR2 YYDKDF (reference sequence). The CDR3 protein is CATSRNAGSPLHF. CDR3 bases: TGTGCCACCAGCAGAAACGCGGGTTCACCCCTCCACTTT.

The rearrangement links TRBV7-2 to TRBJ2-2; no reliable D call. The V gene's germline CDR1 is SGHTA and CDR2 FQGNSA. The V end lost 3 bases, the J end lost 2 bases, and 7 bases lay between the germline ends. The CDR3 length is 14 residues. Written as DNA, the CDR3 is TGTGCCAGCAGCTTCCAGACTAACACCGGGGAGCTGTTTTTT. Its translation is CASSFQTNTGELFF. The full variable domain, with the rest looked up from reference TRBV7-2 and TRBJ2-2, is GAGVSQSPSNKVTEKGKDVELRCDPISGHTALYWYRQSLGQGLEFLIYFQGNSAPDKSGLPSDRFSAERTGGSVSTLTIQRTQQEDSAVYLCASSFQTNTGELFFGEGSRLTVL.

The genes are TRBV7-9 and TRBJ2-3; the D is unclear. This CDR3 contains 12 residues. Trimming removed 5 bases from V and 0 bases from J, with 3 bases in between. Germline values: CDR1 SEHNR, CDR2 FQNEAQ (reference sequence). The CDR3 DNA is TGTGCCAGCAGCCGAAGCACAGATACGCAGTATTTT. This encodes CASSRSTDTQYF.

The genes are TRBV18 and TRBJ1-3, with TRBD1 as a possible D gene (6 bases). The CDR3 length is 16 residues. The germline V gene encodes CDR1 KGHSH and CDR2 LQKENI. The ends were cut back, 3 bases at V and 2 bases at J, with 14 bases in the middle. The chain's CDR3 is CASSPSGASTGNTIYF. The DNA of the CDR3 is TGTGCCAGCTCACCTTCGGGGGCCTCCACTGGAAACACCATATATTTT.

This rearrangement joins TRBV7-3 to TRBJ1-1, with D possibly matching TRBD1 (6 bases). CDR1 and CDR2 from the germline V gene are SGHTA and FQGTGA. Deletions cut 5 bases from V and 4 bases from J, with 14 bases between. The CDR3 spans 14 residues. The CDR3 DNA is TGTGCCAGCAGCCCCGGGACATTTCTCACTGAAGCTTTCTTT. Residues: CASSPGTFLTEAFF.

In nucleotides, the CDR3 is TGTGCCTGGAAGAACAGCTATAATTCACCCCTCCACTTT. It specifies CAWKNSYNSPLHF. The rearrangement links TRBV30 to TRBJ1-6, with D uncertain. Trimming removed 4 bases from V and 3 bases from J, with 7 bases in between. The CDR3 extends over 13 amino acids. CDR1 is GTSNPN and CDR2 is SVGIG in the germline V gene (reference sequence).

The genes are TRBV5-1 and TRBJ2-2; D might be TRBD1 (7 bases). The CDR3 has 15 residues. The germline V gene has CDR1 SGHRS and CDR2 YFSETQ. Trimming stripped 0 bases from V and 6 bases from J, with 12 bases between. CDR3 DNA: TGCGCCAGCAGCTTGGTGGCAGGGGGGTCCGGGGAGCTGTTTTTT. This translates into CASSLVAGGSGELFF.

The chain uses TRBV5-4 and TRBJ1-2; D remains unclear. V lost 2 bases to trimming and J lost 6 bases, with 11 bases between them. The CDR3 loop spans 13 amino acids. Per the germline V gene, CDR1 is SGHNT and CDR2 is YYREEE (reference sequence). The CDR3 DNA reads TGTGCCAGCAGCTTATCGGGATATGATGGCTACACCTTC. It yields the protein CASSLSGYDGYTF.

The chain has TRBV24-1 and TRBJ1-2; the D is unclear. V gave up 10 bases and J gave up 7 bases, with 12 bases separating them. The CDR3 extends over 11 amino acids. Germline values: CDR1 KGHDR, CDR2 SFDVKD. CDR3 DNA sequence: TGTGCCACAAGTACGGAAGGTGGCTACACCTTC. Its translation is CATSTEGGYTF.

V usage is TRBV11-2 and J usage is TRBJ1-1; D not certain. The length of the CDR3 is 14 residues. Per the germline V gene, CDR1 is SGHAT and CDR2 is FQNNGV. The V gene lost 0 bases and the J gene lost 3 bases, with 8 bases spanning the gap. The CDR3 here is CASSLDPGDTEAFF. In nucleotides, the CDR3 is TGTGCCAGCAGCTTAGATCCCGGGGACACTGAAGCTTTCTTT.

This clone was detected once. The V and J genes are TRBV4-1 and TRBJ2-3; D gene ambiguous. Germline V gene lookup returns CDR1 MGHRA and CDR2 YSYEKL. The V and J ends lost 0 bases and 2 bases respectively, with 9 bases between them. The CDR3 runs to 15 residues. Written as DNA, the CDR3 is TGCGCCAGCAGCCAAGACAGAAGCGACACAGATACGCAGTATTTT. Amino acids: CASSQDRSDTDTQYF.

The chain combines TRBV9 with TRBJ2-3, with no clear D. CDR3 size: 16 residues. Trimming removed 0 bases at V and 0 bases at J, with 11 bases between. Germline CDR1 reads SGDLS; CDR2 reads YYNGEE. CDR3 sequence (DNA): TGTGCCAGCAGCGTAGCAGGTCAGACTAGCACAGATACGCAGTATTTT. Its protein product is CASSVAGQTSTDTQYF.

The CDR3 DNA sequence: TGTGCCAGCAGCCAAGCCACTACAGGGAACACTGAAGCTTTCTTT. Translating it yields CASSQATTGNTEAFF. The chain has TRBV3-1 (or the pseudogene TRBV3-2) and TRBJ1-1, with D maybe TRBD1 (5 bases). Trimming took 1 base from V and 1 from J, leaving 10 bases between them. From germline, CDR1 is LGHDT and CDR2 YNNKEL (reference sequence). This CDR3 region has 15 residues.